Sequencing of this TCR beta chain was carried out in a study of blood T cell repertoires in COVID-19. About the study: T cells, B-cell-depleted T cells, or PBMCs provided the cDNA or gDNA that served as material.

In the study's own analysis: By means of reference gene primer amplification, nucleated cell counts were estimated. The data were produced by immunoSEQ multiplex PCR, yet TCRdb's version contains in-frame clones alone and is incomplete. V and J calls and clone size follow that table, whereas D and trimming were derived from the DNA. The sample has approximately 100,000 clones; 86% are singletons. The clonotype comes from a man aged 45-65 years with acute or convalescent COVID-19. The sample was peripheral blood.

The CDR3 spells CASRRLAGGERETQYF. CDR3 nucleotide sequence: TGTGCCAGCAGACGACTAGCGGGAGGGGAGAGAGAGACCCAGTACTTC. The chain has TRBV2 and TRBJ2-5; 14 positions agree with TRBD2. The CDR3 has 16 residues. J was trimmed by 4 bases and V by 6 bases; bases with no gene match: 7. Germline V lookup: CDR1 SNHLY, CDR2 FYNNEI.